Sequencing of this TCR beta chain was carried out in a study of T cell repertoires in cytomegalovirus infection. Study in general: Carrying CMV and the relevant HLA type showed in public TCR beta signatures.

The table lists this clonotype with many counts. The antigen is unknown. Study findings and constraints: It was HLA-C-restricted CMV-specific TCR beta clonotypes that dominated the response ex vivo.

Germline assignment: CDR1 SEHNR and CDR2 FQNEAQ (reference sequence). V lost 5 bases to trimming and J lost 0 bases; unmatched junction nucleotides: 6. The CDR3 length is 15 residues. MiXCR, applied by TCRdb to the reads, yields one record per CDR3 protein. Found here are about 140,000 distinct CDR3 sequences, 6.5% of them singletons; the top ten hold over 15%. The rearrangement links TRBV7-9 to TRBJ2-5; 7 bases map to TRBD1. Sequencing was carried out using PBMCs. The source of this sequence is a human donor in good health (CMV status not recorded). Some clones in this sample may be carry-over from other donors' samples. In DNA, the CDR3 is TGTGCCAGCAGCCCCCGAGGACAGGACCAAGAGACCCAGTACTTC. As protein: CASSPRGQDQETQYF.